A single T cell receptor beta chain is shown here with its context. Its matching antigen is unknown. The sample contains more than one DNA sequence encoding this CDR3. The CDR3 consists of 17 residues. Trimming took 0 bases from V and 1 from J, leaving 14 bases between them. The germline V gene has CDR1 SGHKS and CDR2 YYEKEE (reference sequence). This record belongs to a study of cytomegalovirus exposure and HLA in healthy donors. A multiplex PCR was run with 60 Vbeta primers and 13 Jbeta primers. TCRdb's table, derived via immunoSEQ multiplex PCR, lists solely in-frame clones and lacks some. The sample holds some 100,000 clones, 81% seen once. Regarding the study as a whole: The CMV antigen specificity of a few CMV-associated chains was confirmed through in vitro analysis.

Healthy bone marrow donors formed the donor group. Sequenced input: PBMCs. V and J are TRBV5-5 and TRBJ2-1; perhaps TRBD2 as D (6 bases). The clonotype was recovered from a woman in her 30s in good health and CMV-seronegative. The CDR3 spells CASSLALGGVSYNEQFF. As DNA, the CDR3 is TGTGCCAGCAGCTTGGCATTGGGGGGTGTTTCCTACAATGAGCAGTTCTTC.